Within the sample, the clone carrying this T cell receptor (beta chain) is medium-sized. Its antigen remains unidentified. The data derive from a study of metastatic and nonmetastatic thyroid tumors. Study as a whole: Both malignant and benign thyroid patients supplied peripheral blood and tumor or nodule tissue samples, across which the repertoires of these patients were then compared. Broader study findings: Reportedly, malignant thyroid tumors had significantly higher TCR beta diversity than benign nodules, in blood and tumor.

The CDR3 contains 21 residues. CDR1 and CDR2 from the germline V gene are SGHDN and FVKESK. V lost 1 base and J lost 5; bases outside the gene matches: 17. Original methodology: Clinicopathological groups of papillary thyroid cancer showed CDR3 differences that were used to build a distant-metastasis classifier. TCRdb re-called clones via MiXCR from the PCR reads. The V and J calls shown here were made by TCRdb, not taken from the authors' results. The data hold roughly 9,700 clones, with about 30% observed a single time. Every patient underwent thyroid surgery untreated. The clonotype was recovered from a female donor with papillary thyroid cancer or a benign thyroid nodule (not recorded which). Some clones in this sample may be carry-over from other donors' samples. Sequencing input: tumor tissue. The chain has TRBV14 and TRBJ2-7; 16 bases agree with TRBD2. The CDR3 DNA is TGTGCCAGCAGCCAAGTCCAAAAAACCGGGACTAGCGGGAGGGCCTTCCACGAGCAGTACTTC. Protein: CASSQVQKTGTSGRAFHEQYF.